The rows below give T cell receptor beta chains drawn from one sample of a study of T-cell reconstitution after alpha-beta-depleted transplantation in children. TCRdb re-analysed the PCR reads in MiXCR, keeping a single row per CDR3 protein. In the table there are 540,000 or so distinct CDR3 sequences, roughly 23% of which are singletons. The sequenced sample was PBMCs, mostly from graft donor cells, obtained 360 days after TCRalphabeta/CD19-depleted stem cell transplant. All receptors derive from a boy less than two years old who had a stem cell transplant for acute myeloid leukemia, so the T cells may come from the graft donor. Each CDR3 is given without its conserved first and last residue. The order of the fields is CDR3 length, V gene, clone size, J gene, CDR3 protein. Expanded clones are given a class, and other clones once, few, many or no size at all.

14	TRBV7-2	-	TRBJ2-6	ASSLAGRGRANVLT
16	TRBV13	-	TRBJ2-6	ASSLRGGRGSGANVLT
13	TRBV7-9	many	TRBJ2-1	ASSLVRNFYNEQF
16	TRBV9	few	TRBJ2-1	ASSVATVGTSPYNEQF
13	TRBV7-2	-	TRBJ2-1	ASSFSRGGNNEQF
10	TRBV3-1	many	TRBJ2-1	ASSLGRGEQF
12	TRBV12-3/TRBV12-4	many	TRBJ2-1	ASSLPGLCHEQF
9	TRBV20-1	few	TRBJ1-2	SLSQGYGYT
13	TRBV12-3/TRBV12-4	-	TRBJ1-2	ASSRGSGLSYGYT
11	TRBV5-1	-	TRBJ1-2	ASSKGRSYGYT
11	TRBV6-2/TRBV6-3	many	TRBJ2-7	ASLSGGFYEQY
12	TRBV4-1	few	TRBJ2-1	ASSQDRLADEQF
15	TRBV12-5	-	TRBJ2-2	ASGLHLAGDYTGELF
11	TRBV29-1	-	TRBJ2-1	SVERDTPSEQF
12	TRBV19	-	TRBJ2-2	ASSMSTGDAELF
13	TRBV12-3/TRBV12-4	-	TRBJ2-1	ASSLKQGGYNEQF
15	TRBV7-3	-	TRBJ2-1	ASSLTPRTGDSNEQF
16	TRBV12-3/TRBV12-4	-	TRBJ2-1	ASSLASTSGARRNEQF
13	TRBV5-4	few	TRBJ2-3	ASNTYRGGTDTQY
11	TRBV20-1	many	TRBJ2-7	SATPGSTYEQY
13	TRBV7-2	-	TRBJ2-1	ASSFPLASGNEQF
11	TRBV29-1	many	TRBJ2-5	SVEMDLQETQY
13	TRBV20-1	few	TRBJ1-6	SAKSGTRTDSPLH
11	TRBV7-8	-	TRBJ2-3	ASSLNRDNTQY
12	TRBV6-5	-	TRBJ2-3	ASSYSRGLNTQY
12	TRBV7-3	-	TRBJ2-1	ASSFTAGGDEQF
14	TRBV13	many	TRBJ1-2	ASSLGQGSHPYGYT
13	TRBV7-9	many	TRBJ2-3	ASSSAYPSTDTQY
12	TRBV29-1	-	TRBJ2-3	SERTGGATDTQY
9	TRBV20-1	many	TRBJ2-3	SASSLHTQY
14	TRBV5-1	few	TRBJ2-6	ASSLPTGTGANVLT
13	TRBV29-1	many	TRBJ2-5	SVGRVSSPRETQY
12	TRBV5-1	many	TRBJ2-4	ASSIGQGLNIQY
13	TRBV12-3/TRBV12-4	few	TRBJ2-4	ASSSDKLAKNIQY
17	TRBV11-2	-	TRBJ2-5	ASSLVWGLGTGHPETQY
12	TRBV6-1	-	TRBJ2-3	ASSPGDRTDTQY
14	TRBV28	-	TRBJ2-1	ASSSTRGRAYNEQF
12	TRBV28	many	TRBJ2-4	ASSLDRAKNIQY
12	TRBV20-1	many	TRBJ2-1	SASSLGSDNEQF
12	TRBV7-9	many	TRBJ2-1	ASSPIDRRDEQF
14	TRBV4-3	-	TRBJ2-2	ASSQGRGANTGELF
10	TRBV12-3/TRBV12-4	few	TRBJ1-1	ASSSQGFRAF
12	TRBV15	-	TRBJ2-2	ATSRDTGTGELF
11	TRBV20-1	-	TRBJ2-3	SARDGVTDTQY
13	TRBV10-3	few	TRBJ2-5	AISDLSVSQETQY
10	TRBV7-2	many	TRBJ2-7	ASSPQVRDPV
12	TRBV20-1	many	TRBJ2-7	SARPGAGTYEQY
13	TRBV12-3/TRBV12-4	-	TRBJ2-1	ASSSGLAGGREQF
14	TRBV20-1	few	TRBJ1-5	SARSGGDRGPQPQH
13	TRBV20-1	-	TRBJ1-3	SVLRDSGSGNTIY
14	TRBV7-2	-	TRBJ2-3	ASSERDRGRTDTQY
11	TRBV13	many	TRBJ2-3	ASSFRGGDTQY